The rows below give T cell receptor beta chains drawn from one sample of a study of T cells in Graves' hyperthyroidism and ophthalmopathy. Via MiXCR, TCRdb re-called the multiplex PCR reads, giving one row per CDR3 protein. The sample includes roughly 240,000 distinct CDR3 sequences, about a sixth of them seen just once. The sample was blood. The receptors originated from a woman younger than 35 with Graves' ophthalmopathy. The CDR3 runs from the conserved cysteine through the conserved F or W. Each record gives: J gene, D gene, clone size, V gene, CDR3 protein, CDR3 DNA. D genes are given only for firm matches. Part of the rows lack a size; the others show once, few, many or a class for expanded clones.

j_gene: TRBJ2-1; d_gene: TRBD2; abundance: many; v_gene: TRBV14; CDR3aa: CASSQRVTAGRYEQFF; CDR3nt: TGTGCCAGCAGCCAACGCGTCACAGCGGGGAGGTATGAGCAGTTCTTC
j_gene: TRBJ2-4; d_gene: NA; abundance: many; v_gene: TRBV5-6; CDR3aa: CASSLASLGFQYF; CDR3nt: TGTGCCAGCAGCTTGGCTAGTCTCGGGTTTCAGTACTTC
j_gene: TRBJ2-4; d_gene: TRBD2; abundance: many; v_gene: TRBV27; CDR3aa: CASSAVLAGGVSKNIQYF; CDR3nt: TGTGCCAGCAGTGCGGTACTAGCGGGAGGTGTAAGCAAAAACATTCAGTACTTC
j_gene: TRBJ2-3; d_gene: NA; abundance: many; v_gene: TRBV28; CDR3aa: CASSLSDTQYF; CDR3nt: TGTGCCAGCAGTTTGTCAGATACGCAGTATTTT
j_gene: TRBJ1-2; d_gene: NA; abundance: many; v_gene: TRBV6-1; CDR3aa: CAGGEGFYGYTF; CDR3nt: TGTGCCGGCGGCGAAGGATTCTATGGCTACACCTTC
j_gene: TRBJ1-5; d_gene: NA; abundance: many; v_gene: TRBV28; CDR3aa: CASRNGNQPQHF; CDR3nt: TGTGCCAGCAGAAATGGGAATCAGCCCCAGCATTTT
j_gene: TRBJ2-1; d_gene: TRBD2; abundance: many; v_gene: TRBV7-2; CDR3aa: CASSAGLAGVSEKKDEQFF; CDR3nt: TGTGCCAGCAGCGCGGGACTAGCGGGAGTATCGGAAAAAAAGGATGAGCAGTTCTTC
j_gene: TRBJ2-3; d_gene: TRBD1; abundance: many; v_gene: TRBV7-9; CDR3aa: CASDRGLTDTQYF; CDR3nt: TGTGCCAGCGATAGGGGGCTTACAGATACGCAGTATTTT
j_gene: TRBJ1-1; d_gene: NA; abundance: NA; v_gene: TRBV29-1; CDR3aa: CSVEGGLGTEAFF; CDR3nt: TGCAGCGTTGAAGGGGGGTTGGGCACTGAAGCTTTCTTT
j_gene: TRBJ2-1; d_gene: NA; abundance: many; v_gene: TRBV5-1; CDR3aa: CASSLERDTGRQFF; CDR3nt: TGCGCCAGCAGCTTGGAACGGGACACTGGGCGGCAGTTCTTC
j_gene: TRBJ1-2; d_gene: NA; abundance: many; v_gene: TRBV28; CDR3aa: CASSFLSTHGYTF; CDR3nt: TGTGCCAGCAGTTTCCTTAGTACCCATGGCTACACCTTC
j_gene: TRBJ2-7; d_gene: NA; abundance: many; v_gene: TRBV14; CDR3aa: CASSQNLVGEQYF; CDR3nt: TGTGCCAGCAGCCAAAACCTGGTGGGGGAGCAGTACTTC
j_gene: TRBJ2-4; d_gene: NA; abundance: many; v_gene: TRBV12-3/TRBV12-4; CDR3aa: CASSRVGGLAKNIQYF; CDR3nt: TGTGCCAGCAGCCGGGTCGGGGGTCTAGCCAAAAACATTCAGTACTTC
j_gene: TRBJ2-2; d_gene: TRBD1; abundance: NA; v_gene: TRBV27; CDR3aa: CASSLLPGQKTGELFF; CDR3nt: TGTGCCAGCAGTTTACTACCGGGACAGAAGACCGGGGAGCTGTTTTTT
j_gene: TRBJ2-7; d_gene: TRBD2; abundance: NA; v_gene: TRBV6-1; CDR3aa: CASSEGTSGIGSGEQYF; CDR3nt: TGTGCCAGCAGTGAAGGGACTAGCGGGATAGGGTCGGGAGAGCAGTACTTC
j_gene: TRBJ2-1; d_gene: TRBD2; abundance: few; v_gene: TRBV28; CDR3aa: CASSTGTSGRYEQFF; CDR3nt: TGTGCCAGCAGTACCGGGACTAGCGGGAGGTATGAGCAGTTCTTC
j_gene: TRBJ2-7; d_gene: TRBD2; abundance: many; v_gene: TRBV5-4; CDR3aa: CASSQAGDEQYF; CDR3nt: TGTGCCAGCAGCCAAGCGGGAGACGAGCAGTACTTC
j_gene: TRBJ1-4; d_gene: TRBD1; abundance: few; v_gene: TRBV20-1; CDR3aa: CSATHRTGFNEKLFF; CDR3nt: TGCAGTGCTACCCACCGGACAGGGTTTAATGAAAAACTGTTTTTT
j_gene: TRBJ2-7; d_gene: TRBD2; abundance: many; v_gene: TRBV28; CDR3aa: CASSSRVVMRGGYEQYF; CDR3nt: TGTGCCAGCAGTTCCCGCGTGGTTATGCGGGGGGGGTACGAGCAGTACTTC
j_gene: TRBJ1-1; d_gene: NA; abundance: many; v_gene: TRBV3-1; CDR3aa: CASSQVSGVNTEAFF; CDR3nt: TGTGCCAGCAGCCAAGTGTCAGGGGTCAACACTGAAGCTTTCTTT
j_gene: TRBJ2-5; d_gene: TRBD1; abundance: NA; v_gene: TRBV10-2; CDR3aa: CASRDFRPDREETQYF; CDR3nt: TGCGCCAGCAGGGACTTCCGCCCGGACAGGGAAGAGACCCAGTACTTC
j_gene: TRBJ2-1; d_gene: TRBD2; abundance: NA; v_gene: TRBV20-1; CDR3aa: CSASTAGGSYNEQFF; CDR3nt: TGCAGTGCTAGTACAGCGGGGGGCTCCTACAATGAGCAGTTCTTC
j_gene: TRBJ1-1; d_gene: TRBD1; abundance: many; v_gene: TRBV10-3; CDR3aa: CAISEMGTGRNTEAFF; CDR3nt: TGTGCCATCAGTGAGATGGGGACAGGGAGGAACACTGAAGCTTTCTTT
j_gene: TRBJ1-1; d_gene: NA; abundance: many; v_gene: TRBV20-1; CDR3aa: CSARGQGRWNTEAFF; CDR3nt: TGCAGTGCTAGAGGTCAGGGGCGATGGAACACTGAAGCTTTCTTT
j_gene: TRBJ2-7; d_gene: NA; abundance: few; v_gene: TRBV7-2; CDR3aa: CASSLTFRTEDYEQYF; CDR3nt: TGTGCCAGCAGCTTAACCTTTAGAACAGAGGACTACGAGCAGTACTTC
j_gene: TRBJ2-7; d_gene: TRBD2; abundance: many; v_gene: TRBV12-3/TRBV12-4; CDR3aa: CASSLTSGRLGEQYF; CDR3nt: TGTGCCAGCAGCCTAACTAGCGGGCGGCTCGGGGAGCAGTACTTC
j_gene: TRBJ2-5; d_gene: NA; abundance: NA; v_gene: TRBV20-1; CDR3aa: CSGGELYETQYF; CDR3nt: TGCAGTGGTGGGGAGTTGTACGAGACCCAGTACTTC
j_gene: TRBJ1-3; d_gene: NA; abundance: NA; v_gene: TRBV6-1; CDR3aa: CASSEASGNTIYF; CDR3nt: TGTGCCAGCAGTGAAGCTTCTGGAAACACCATATATTTT
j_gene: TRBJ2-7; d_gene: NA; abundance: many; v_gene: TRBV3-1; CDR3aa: CASSQGGFLQYF; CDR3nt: TGTGCCAGCAGTCAAGGGGGGTTTTTGCAGTACTTC
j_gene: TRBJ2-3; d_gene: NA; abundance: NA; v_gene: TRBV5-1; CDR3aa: CASSFNPTSTDTQYF; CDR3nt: TGCGCCAGCAGCTTCAACCCAACTAGCACAGATACGCAGTATTTT
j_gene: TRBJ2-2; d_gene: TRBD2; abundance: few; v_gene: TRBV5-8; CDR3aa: CASSSSGRATGELFF; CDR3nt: TGTGCCAGCAGCTCCAGCGGGAGGGCGACCGGGGAGCTGTTTTTT
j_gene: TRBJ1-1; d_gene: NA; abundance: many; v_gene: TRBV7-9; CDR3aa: CASRRQENTEAFF; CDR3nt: TGTGCCAGCAGGCGACAGGAGAACACTGAAGCTTTCTTT
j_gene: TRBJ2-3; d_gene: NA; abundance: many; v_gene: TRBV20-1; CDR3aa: CSARRDRLSDTDTQYF; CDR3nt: TGCAGTGCTAGACGAGACAGACTGTCTGACACAGATACGCAGTATTTT
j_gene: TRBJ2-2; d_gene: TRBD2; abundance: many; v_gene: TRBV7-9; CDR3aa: CASSLTGRVNTGELFF; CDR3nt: TGTGCCAGCAGCTTAACGGGGAGGGTGAACACCGGGGAGCTGTTTTTT
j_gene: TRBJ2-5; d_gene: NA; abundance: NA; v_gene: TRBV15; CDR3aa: CATSGDVQETQYF; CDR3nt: TGTGCCACCAGCGGGGATGTTCAAGAGACCCAGTACTTC
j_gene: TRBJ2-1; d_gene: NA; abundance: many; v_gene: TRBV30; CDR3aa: CAWSSAVGTRFNEQFF; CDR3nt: TGTGCCTGGAGTAGCGCAGTGGGGACACGGTTCAATGAGCAGTTCTTC
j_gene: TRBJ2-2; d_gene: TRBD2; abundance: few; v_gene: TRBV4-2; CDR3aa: CASSLTSGSKLTGELFF; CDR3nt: TGTGCCAGCAGCCTTACTAGCGGGAGCAAGCTCACCGGGGAGCTGTTTTTT
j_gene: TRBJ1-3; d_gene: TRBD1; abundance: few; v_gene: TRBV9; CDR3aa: CASSFDRVGGNTIYF; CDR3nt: TGTGCCAGCAGTTTCGACAGGGTTGGTGGAAACACCATATATTTT
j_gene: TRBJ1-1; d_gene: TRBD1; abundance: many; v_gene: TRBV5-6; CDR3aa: CASSALLLRDRGWLRTEAFF; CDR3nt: TGTGCCAGCAGCGCACTACTTCTCCGGGACAGGGGATGGTTACGGACTGAAGCTTTCTTT
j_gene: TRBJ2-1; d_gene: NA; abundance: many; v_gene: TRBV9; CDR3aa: CASSVDRNEQFF; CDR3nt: TGTGCCAGCAGCGTTGACCGGAATGAGCAGTTCTTC
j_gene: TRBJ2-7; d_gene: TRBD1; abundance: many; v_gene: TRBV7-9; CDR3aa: CASSLTGTGHSYEQYF; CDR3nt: TGTGCCAGCAGCTTAACCGGGACAGGACACTCCTACGAGCAGTACTTC
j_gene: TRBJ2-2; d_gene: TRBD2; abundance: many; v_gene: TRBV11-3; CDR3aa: CASSLAVYGELFF; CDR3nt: TGTGCCAGCAGCCTAGCGGTTTACGGGGAGCTGTTTTTT
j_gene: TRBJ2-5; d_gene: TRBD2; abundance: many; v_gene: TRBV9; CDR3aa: CASSAGTSGNQETQYF; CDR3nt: TGTGCCAGCAGCGCCGGGACTAGCGGGAACCAAGAGACCCAGTACTTC
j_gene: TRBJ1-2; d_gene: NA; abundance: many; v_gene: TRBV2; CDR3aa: CASSEFNYGYTF; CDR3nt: TGTGCCAGCAGTGAGTTTAACTATGGCTACACCTTC
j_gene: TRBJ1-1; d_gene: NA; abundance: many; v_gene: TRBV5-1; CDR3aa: CASSLSRGTEAFF; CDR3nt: TGTGCCAGCAGCTTATCCAGGGGAACTGAAGCTTTCTTT
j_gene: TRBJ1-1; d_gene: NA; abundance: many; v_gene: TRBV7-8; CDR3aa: CASSLKGREAEAFF; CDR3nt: TGTGCCAGCAGCCTCAAGGGACGGGAGGCTGAAGCTTTCTTT
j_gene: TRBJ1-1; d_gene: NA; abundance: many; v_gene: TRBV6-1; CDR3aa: CASSESTFEAFF; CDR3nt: TGTGCCAGCAGTGAATCGACGTTTGAAGCTTTCTTT
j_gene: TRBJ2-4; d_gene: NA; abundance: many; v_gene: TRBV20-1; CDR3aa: CSASHMGAKNIQYF; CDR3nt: TGCAGTGCTAGCCACATGGGGGCCAAAAACATTCAGTACTTC
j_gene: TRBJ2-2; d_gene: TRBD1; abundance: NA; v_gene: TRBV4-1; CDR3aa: CASSQGLLGGPTGNTGELFF; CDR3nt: TGCGCCAGCAGCCAAGGATTATTAGGGGGCCCGACGGGCAACACCGGGGAGCTGTTTTTT
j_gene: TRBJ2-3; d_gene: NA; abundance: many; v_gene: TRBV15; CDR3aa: CATSSFVRVSTDTQYF; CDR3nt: TGTGCCACCAGCAGTTTTGTGAGGGTGAGCACAGATACGCAGTATTTT
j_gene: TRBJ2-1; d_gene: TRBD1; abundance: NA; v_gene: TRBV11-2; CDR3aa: CASSLTQGVLKSYEQFF; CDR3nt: TGTGCCAGCAGCTTAACCCAGGGGGTCCTAAAGTCTTATGAGCAGTTCTTC
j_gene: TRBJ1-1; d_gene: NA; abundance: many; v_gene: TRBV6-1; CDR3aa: CASSKTGLNTEAFF; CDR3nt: TGTGCCAGCAGTAAGACAGGATTGAACACTGAAGCTTTCTTT
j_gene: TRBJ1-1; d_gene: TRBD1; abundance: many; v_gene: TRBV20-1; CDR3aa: CSARGDRVSLPEAFF; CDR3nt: TGCAGTGCTCGAGGGGACAGGGTGTCTCTCCCTGAAGCTTTCTTT
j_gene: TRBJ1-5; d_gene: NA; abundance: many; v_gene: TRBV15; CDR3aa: CATSREPSNQPQHF; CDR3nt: TGTGCCACCAGCAGAGAACCGAGCAATCAGCCCCAGCATTTT